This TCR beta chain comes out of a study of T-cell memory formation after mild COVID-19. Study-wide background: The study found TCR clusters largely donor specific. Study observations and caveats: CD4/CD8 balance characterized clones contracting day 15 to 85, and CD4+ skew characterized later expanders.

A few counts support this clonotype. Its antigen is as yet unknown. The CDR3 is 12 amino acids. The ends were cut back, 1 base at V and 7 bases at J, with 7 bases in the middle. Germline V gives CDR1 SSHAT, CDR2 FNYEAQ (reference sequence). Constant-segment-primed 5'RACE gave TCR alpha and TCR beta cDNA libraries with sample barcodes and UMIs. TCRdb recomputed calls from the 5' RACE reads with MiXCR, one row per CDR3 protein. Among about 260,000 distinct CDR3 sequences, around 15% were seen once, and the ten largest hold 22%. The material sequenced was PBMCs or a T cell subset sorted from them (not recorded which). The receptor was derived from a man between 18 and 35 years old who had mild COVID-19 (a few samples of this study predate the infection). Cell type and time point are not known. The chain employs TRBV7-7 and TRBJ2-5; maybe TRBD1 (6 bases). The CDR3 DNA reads TGTGCCAGCAGCTTAGTAGGGGGGACCCAGTACTTC. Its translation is CASSLVGGTQYF.